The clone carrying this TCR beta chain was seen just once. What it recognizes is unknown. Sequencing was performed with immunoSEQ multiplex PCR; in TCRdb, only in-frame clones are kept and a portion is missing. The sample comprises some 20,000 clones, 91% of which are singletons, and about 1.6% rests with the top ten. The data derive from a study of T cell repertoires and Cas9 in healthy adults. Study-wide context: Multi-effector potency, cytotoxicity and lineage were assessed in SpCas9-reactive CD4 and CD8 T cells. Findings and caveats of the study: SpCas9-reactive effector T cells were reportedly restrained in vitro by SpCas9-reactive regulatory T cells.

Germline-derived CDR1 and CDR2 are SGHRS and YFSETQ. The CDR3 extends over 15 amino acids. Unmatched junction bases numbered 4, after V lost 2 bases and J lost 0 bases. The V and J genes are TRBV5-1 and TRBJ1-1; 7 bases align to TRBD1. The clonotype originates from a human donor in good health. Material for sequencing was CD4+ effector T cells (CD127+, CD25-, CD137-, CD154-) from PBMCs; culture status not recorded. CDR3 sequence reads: CASSLQGQLNTEAFF. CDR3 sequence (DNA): TGCGCCAGCAGCTTACAGGGACAGCTGAACACTGAAGCTTTCTTT.